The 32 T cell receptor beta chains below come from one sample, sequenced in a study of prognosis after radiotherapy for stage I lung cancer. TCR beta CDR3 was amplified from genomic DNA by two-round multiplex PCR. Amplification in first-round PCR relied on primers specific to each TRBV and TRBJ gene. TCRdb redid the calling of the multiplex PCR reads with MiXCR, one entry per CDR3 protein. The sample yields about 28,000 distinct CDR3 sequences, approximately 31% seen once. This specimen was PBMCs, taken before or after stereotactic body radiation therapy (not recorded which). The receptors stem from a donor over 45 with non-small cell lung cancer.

This CDR3 is CASSLGDDHYEQYF. The CDR3 DNA is TGTGCCAGCAGCTTGGGGGACGATCACTACGAGCAGTACTTC. The chain links TRBV5-5 to TRBJ2-7, with D perhaps being TRBD1 or TRBD2 (5 bases each). The germline V gene has CDR1 SGHKS and CDR2 YYEKEE (reference sequence). The V gene lost 0 bases and the J gene lost 3 bases, with 10 bases spanning the gap. This CDR3 region has 14 residues.

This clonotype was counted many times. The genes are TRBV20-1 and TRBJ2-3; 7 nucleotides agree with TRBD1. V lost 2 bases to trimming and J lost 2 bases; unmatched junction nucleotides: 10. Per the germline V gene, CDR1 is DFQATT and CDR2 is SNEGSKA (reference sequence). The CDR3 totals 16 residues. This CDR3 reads CSARPFLGQSTDTQYF. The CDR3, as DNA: TGCAGTGCTAGACCGTTTTTGGGACAGTCCACAGATACGCAGTATTTT.

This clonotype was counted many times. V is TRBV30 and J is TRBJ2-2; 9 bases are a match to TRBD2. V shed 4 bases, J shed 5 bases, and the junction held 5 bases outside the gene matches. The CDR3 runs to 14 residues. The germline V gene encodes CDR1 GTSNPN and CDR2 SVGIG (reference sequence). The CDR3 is CAWMAGGLTGELFF. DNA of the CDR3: TGTGCCTGGATGGCGGGGGGGTTAACCGGGGAGCTGTTTTTT. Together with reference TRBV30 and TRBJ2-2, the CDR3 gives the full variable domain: SQTIHQWPATLVQPVGSPLSLECTVEGTSNPNLYWYRQAAGRGLQLLFYSVGIGQISSEVPQNLSASRPQDRQFILSSKKLLLSDSGFYLCAWMAGGLTGELFFGEGSRLTVL.

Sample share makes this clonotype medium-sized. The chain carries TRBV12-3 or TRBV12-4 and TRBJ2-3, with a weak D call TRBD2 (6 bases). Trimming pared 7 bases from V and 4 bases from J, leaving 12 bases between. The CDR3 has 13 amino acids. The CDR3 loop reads CASTPRGADTQYF. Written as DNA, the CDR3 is TGTGCCAGCACCCCCCGCGGGGCAGATACGCAGTATTTT.

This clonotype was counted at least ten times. The CDR3 DNA reads as TGTGCCAGCAGTTTTGTCAGCACCATGAACACTGAAGCTTTCTTT. Its translation is CASSFVSTMNTEAFF. J is TRBJ1-1 and V is TRBV12-3 or TRBV12-4; no reliable D call. With 3 bases removed from V and 0 bases from J, the gap between germline ends came to 11 bases. The CDR3 spans 15 residues.

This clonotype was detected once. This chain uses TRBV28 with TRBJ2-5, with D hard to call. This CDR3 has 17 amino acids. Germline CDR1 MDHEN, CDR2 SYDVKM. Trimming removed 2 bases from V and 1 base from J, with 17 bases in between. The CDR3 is CASSLISPGVTQETQYF. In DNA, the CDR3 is TGTGCCAGCAGTTTAATAAGCCCAGGAGTGACCCAAGAGACCCAGTACTTC.

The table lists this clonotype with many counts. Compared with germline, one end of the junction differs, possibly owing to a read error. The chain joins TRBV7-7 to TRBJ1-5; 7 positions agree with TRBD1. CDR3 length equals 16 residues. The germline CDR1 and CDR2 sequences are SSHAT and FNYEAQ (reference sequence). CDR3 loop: CASSLALRQGGQPQHF. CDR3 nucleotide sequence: TGTGCTAGCAGCTTAGCGCTGAGACAGGGCGGGCAGCCCCAGCATTTT.

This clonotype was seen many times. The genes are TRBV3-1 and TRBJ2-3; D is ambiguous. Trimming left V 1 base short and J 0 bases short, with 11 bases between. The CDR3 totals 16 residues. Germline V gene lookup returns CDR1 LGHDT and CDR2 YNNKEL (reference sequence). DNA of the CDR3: TGTGCCAGCAGCCAAGGTGTGGACCAAAGCACAGATACGCAGTATTTT. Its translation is CASSQGVDQSTDTQYF.

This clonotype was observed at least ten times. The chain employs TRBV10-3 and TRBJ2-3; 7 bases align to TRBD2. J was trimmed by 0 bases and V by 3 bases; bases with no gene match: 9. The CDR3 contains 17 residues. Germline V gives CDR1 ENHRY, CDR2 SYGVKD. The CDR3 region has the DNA TGTGCCATCAGTGATGGGGCGGGGGTCCTTAGCACAGATACGCAGTATTTT. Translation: CAISDGAGVLSTDTQYF.

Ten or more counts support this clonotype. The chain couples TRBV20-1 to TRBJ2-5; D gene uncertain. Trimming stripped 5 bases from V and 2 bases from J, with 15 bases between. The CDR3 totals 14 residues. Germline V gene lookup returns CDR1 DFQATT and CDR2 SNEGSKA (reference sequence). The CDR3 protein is CSAGKTAAQETQYF. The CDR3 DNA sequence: TGCAGTGCTGGGAAGACGGCAGCTCAAGAGACCCAGTACTTC.

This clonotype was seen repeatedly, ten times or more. CDR3 in DNA: TGTGCCAGCACCACGGGGGGGGAGCAGTTCTTC. Encoded protein: CASTTGGEQFF. This chain connects TRBV3-1 to TRBJ2-1; 8 bases align to TRBD2. Unmatched junction bases numbered 3, after V lost 7 bases and J lost 10 bases. In germline, CDR1 is LGHDT, CDR2 YNNKEL (reference sequence). CDR3 length: 11 residues.

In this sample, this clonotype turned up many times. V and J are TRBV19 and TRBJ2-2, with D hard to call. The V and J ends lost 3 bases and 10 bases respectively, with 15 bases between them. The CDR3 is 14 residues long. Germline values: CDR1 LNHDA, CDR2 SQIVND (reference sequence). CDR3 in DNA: TGTGCCAGTAGTATTCTAACTTCAAGCTCGGAGCTGTTTTTT. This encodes CASSILTSSSELFF.

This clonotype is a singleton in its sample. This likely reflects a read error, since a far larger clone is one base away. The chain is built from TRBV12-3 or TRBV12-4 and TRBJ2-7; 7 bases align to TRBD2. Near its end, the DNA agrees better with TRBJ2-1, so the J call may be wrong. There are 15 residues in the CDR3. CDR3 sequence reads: CASGWWVLAIYEQFF. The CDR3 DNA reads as TGTGCCAGCGGGTGGTGGGTACTAGCGATATATGAGCAGTTCTTC.

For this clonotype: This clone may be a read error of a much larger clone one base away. The CDR3 DNA reads TGTGCCAGCAGCTCCAAATTTGAGACCCAGTACTTC. It specifies CASSSKFETQYF. This chain uses TRBV7-9 with TRBJ2-5; D remains unclear. The CDR3 covers 12 residues. Germline values: CDR1 SEHNR, CDR2 FQNEAQ (reference sequence). V was clipped by 4 bases and J by 5 bases, with 8 bases between them.

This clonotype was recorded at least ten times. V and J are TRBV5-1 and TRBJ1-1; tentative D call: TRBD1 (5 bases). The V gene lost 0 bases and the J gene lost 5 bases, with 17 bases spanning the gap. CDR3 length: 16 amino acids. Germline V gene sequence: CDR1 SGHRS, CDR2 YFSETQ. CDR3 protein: CASSLVPNEGNTEAFF. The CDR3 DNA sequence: TGCGCCAGCAGCTTGGTTCCTAACGAGGGGAATACTGAAGCTTTCTTT.

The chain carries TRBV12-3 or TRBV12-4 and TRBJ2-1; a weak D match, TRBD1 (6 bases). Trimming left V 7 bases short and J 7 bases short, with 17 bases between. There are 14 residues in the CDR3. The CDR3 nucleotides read TGTGCCAGCACCCTTAGCGTTAGGGGGAATGAGCAGTTCTTC. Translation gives CASTLSVRGNEQFF.

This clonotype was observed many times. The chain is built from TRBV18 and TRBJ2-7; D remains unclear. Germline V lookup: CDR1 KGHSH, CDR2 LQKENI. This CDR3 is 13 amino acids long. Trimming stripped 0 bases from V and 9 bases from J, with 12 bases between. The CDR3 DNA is TGTGCCAGCTCACCACCTGCGCATACGGGGCAGTACTTC. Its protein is CASSPPAHTGQYF.

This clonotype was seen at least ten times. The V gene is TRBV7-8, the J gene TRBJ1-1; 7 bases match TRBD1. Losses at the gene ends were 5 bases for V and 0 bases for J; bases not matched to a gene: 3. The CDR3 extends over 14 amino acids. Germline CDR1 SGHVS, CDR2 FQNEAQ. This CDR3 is CASSKTGMNTEAFF. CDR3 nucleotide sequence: TGTGCCAGCAGCAAGACAGGGATGAACACTGAAGCTTTCTTT.

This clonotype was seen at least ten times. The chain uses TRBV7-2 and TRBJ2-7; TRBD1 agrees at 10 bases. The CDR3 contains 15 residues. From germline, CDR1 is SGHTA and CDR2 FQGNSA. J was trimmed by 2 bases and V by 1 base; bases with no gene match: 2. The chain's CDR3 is CASSLVGQGPYEQYF. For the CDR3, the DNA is TGTGCCAGCAGCTTAGTGGGACAGGGGCCCTACGAGCAGTACTTC.

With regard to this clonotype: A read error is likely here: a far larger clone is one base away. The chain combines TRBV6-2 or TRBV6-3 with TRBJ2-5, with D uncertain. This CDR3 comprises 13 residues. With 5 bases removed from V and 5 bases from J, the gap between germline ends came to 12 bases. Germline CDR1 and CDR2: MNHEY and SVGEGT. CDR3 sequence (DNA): TGTGCCAGCAGTCGGTCTGGAGCGGAGACCCAGTACTTC. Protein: CASSRSGAETQYF.

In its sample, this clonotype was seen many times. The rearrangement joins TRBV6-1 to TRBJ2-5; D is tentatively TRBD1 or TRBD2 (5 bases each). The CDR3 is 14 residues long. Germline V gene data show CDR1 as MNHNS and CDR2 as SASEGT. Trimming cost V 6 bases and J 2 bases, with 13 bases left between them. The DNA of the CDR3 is TGTGCCAGCAGGGCCGATGGGGGACAAGAGACCCAGTACTTC. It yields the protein CASRADGGQETQYF.

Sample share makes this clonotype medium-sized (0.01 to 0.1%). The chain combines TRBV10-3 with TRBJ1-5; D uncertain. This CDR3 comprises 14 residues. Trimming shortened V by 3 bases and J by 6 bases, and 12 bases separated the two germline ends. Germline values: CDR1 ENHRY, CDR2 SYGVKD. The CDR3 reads CAISEMVESQPQHF. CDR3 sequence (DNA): TGTGCCATCAGTGAAATGGTTGAGAGTCAGCCCCAGCATTTT.

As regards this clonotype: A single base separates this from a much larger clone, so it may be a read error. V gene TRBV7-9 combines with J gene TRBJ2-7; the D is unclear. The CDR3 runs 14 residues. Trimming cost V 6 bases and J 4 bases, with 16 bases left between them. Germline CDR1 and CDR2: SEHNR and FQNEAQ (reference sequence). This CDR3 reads CASRGWTDTYEQYF. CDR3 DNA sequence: TGTGCCAGCAGGGGTTGGACGGATACTTACGAGCAGTACTTC.

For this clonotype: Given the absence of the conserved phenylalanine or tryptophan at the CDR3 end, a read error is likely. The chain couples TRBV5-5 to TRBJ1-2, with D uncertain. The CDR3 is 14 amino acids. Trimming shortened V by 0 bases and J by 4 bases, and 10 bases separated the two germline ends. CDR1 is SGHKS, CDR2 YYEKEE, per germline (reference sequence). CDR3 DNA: TGTGCCAGCAGCTTGGGCCAGTGGAGCTATGGCTACACCCCC. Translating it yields CASSLGQWSYGYTP.

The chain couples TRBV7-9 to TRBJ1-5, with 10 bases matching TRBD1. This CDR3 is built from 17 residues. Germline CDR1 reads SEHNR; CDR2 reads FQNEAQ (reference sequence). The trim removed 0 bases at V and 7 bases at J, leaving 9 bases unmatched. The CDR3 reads CASSLAGDRGFGQPQHF. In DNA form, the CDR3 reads TGTGCCAGCAGCTTAGCCGGGGACAGGGGATTTGGCCAGCCCCAGCATTTT.

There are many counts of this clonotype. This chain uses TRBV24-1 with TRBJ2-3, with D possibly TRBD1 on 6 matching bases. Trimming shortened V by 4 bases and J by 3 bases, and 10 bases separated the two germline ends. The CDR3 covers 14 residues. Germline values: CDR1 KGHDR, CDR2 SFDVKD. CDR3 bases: TGTGCCACCAGTGAAACAGGGAATACAGATACGCAGTATTTT. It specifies CATSETGNTDTQYF.

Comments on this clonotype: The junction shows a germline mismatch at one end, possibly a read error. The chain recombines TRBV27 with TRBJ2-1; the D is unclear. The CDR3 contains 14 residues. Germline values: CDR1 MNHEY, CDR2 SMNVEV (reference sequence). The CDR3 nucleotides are TGTGCCAGCCAGAGGAATTCCACCTACAATGAGAAGTTCTTC. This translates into CASQRNSTYNEKFF.

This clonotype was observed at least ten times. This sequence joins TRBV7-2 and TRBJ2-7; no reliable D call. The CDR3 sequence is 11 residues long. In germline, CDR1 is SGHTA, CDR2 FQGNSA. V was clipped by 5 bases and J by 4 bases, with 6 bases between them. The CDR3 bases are TGTGCCAGCAGCGCGGTTTACGAGCAGTACTTC. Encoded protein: CASSAVYEQYF.

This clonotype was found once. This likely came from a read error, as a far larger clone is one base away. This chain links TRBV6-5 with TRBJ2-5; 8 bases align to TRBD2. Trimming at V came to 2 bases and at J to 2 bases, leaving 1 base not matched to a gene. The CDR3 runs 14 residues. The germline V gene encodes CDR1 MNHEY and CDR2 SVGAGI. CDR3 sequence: CASSYQRGQETQYF. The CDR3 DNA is TGTGCCAGCAGTTACCAGCGGGGGCAAGAGACCCAGTACTTC.

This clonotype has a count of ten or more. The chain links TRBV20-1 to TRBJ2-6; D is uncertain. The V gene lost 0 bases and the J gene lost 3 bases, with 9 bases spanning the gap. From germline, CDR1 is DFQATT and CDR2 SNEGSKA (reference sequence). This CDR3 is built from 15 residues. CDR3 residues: CSARDRRYGANVLTF. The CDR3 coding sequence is TGCAGTGCTAGAGATCGAAGGTATGGGGCCAACGTCCTGACTTTC.

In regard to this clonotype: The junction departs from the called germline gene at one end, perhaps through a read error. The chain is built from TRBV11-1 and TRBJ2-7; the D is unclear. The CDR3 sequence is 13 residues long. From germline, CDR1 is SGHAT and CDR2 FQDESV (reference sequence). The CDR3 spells CASSLATTYEQNF. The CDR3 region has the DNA TGTGCCAGCAGCTTGGCCACTACCTACGAGCAGAACTTC.

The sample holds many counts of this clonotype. Here the CDR3 reads CASGDRNGYTF. DNA for the CDR3: TGTGCCAGCGGGGACAGGAATGGCTACACCTTC. This rearrangement joins TRBV2 to TRBJ1-2; TRBD1 agrees at 8 bases. The germline V gene encodes CDR1 SNHLY and CDR2 FYNNEI. The CDR3 covers 11 residues. The J segment lost 6 bases and the V segment lost 8 bases, leaving 2 bases of the junction unmatched.